A selection of T cell receptor beta chains follows, all from one sample in a study of T cells in Graves' hyperthyroidism and ophthalmopathy. Each CDR3 protein is one row after TCRdb ran MiXCR on the multiplex PCR reads. The top ten hold 7.3% of the sample, which has about 590,000 distinct CDR3 sequences, 15% to 19% seen once. Sequenced material: blood. The receptors derive from a young woman with Graves' hyperthyroidism. The CDR3 runs from the conserved cysteine through the conserved F or W. A D gene is named only where the DNA matches it firmly. Some rows mark clone size as missing; the rest say once, few, many or name a class of expanded clone.

D gene: TRBD2
J gene: TRBJ2-1
clone size: many
V gene: TRBV7-3
CDR3 protein: CASSLTSGRVNEQFF
CDR3 DNA: TGTGCCAGCAGCCTAACTAGCGGGAGGGTGAATGAGCAGTTCTTC

D gene: NA
J gene: TRBJ2-2
clone size: once
V gene: TRBV4-2
CDR3 protein: CASSHRPGLPNTGELFF
CDR3 DNA: TGTGCCAGCAGCCACAGACCGGGACTTCCGAACACCGGGGAGCTGTTTTTT

D gene: TRBD1
J gene: TRBJ1-5
clone size: many
V gene: TRBV12-3/TRBV12-4
CDR3 protein: CASRKTGGGQPQHF
CDR3 DNA: TGTGCCAGCAGGAAGACAGGGGGCGGGCAGCCCCAGCATTTT

D gene: TRBD2
J gene: TRBJ2-3
clone size: many
V gene: TRBV28
CDR3 protein: CASSLPFSGSTDTQYF
CDR3 DNA: TGTGCCAGCAGTTTACCCTTTAGCGGGAGCACAGATACGCAGTATTTT

D gene: NA
J gene: TRBJ1-4
clone size: NA
V gene: TRBV20-1
CDR3 protein: CSARGINEKLFF
CDR3 DNA: TGCAGTGCTAGAGGTATTAATGAAAAACTGTTTTTT

D gene: NA
J gene: TRBJ2-1
clone size: few
V gene: TRBV4-1
CDR3 protein: CASSRVAESSYNEQFF
CDR3 DNA: TGCGCCAGCAGCCGAGTAGCGGAGAGCTCCTACAATGAGCAGTTCTTC

D gene: NA
J gene: TRBJ2-7
clone size: few
V gene: TRBV7-2
CDR3 protein: CASSLAKISYEQYF
CDR3 DNA: TGTGCCAGCAGCTTAGCTAAGATCTCCTACGAGCAGTACTTC

D gene: NA
J gene: TRBJ1-4
clone size: many
V gene: TRBV2
CDR3 protein: CASSGVSANEKLFF
CDR3 DNA: TGTGCCAGCAGTGGAGTCTCGGCTAATGAAAAACTGTTTTTT

D gene: TRBD2
J gene: TRBJ2-3
clone size: many
V gene: TRBV20-1
CDR3 protein: CSAETSGRTDTQYF
CDR3 DNA: TGCAGTGCCGAGACTAGCGGGAGGACAGATACGCAGTATTTT

D gene: TRBD1
J gene: TRBJ1-5
clone size: NA
V gene: TRBV7-2
CDR3 protein: CASSGQGLNQPQHF
CDR3 DNA: TGTGCCAGCAGCGGACAGGGACTCAATCAGCCCCAGCATTTT

D gene: TRBD2
J gene: TRBJ2-7
clone size: few
V gene: TRBV3-1
CDR3 protein: CASSQDFLAGVYEQYF
CDR3 DNA: TGTGCCAGCAGCCAAGATTTCCTAGCGGGAGTCTACGAGCAGTACTTC

D gene: TRBD2
J gene: TRBJ2-7
clone size: many
V gene: TRBV4-1
CDR3 protein: CASSQGSSGRALVEEQYF
CDR3 DNA: TGCGCCAGCAGCCAAGGGTCGAGCGGGAGGGCCCTCGTGGAAGAGCAGTACTTC

D gene: TRBD1
J gene: TRBJ2-3
clone size: NA
V gene: TRBV7-3
CDR3 protein: CASSPSGQGATDTQYF
CDR3 DNA: TGTGCCAGCTCACCGTCGGGACAGGGAGCCACAGATACGCAGTATTTT

D gene: TRBD2
J gene: TRBJ2-7
clone size: many
V gene: TRBV7-6
CDR3 protein: CASSLIPPGASGYYEQYF
CDR3 DNA: TGTGCCAGCAGCTTAATCCCCCCCGGGGCTAGCGGATACTACGAGCAGTACTTC

D gene: NA
J gene: TRBJ1-6
clone size: few
V gene: TRBV11-2
CDR3 protein: CASSSTGDANSPLHF
CDR3 DNA: TGTGCCAGCAGCTCTACCGGGGATGCCAATTCACCCCTCCACTTT

D gene: TRBD2
J gene: TRBJ2-1
clone size: many
V gene: TRBV7-3
CDR3 protein: CASSLERDYNEQFF
CDR3 DNA: TGTGCCAGCAGCTTAGAGCGGGACTACAATGAGCAGTTCTTC

D gene: NA
J gene: TRBJ1-5
clone size: NA
V gene: TRBV4-2
CDR3 protein: CASSLRLSSDQPQHF
CDR3 DNA: TGTGCCAGCAGCCTCCGATTGTCTTCGGATCAGCCCCAGCATTTT

D gene: TRBD2
J gene: TRBJ2-1
clone size: NA
V gene: TRBV27
CDR3 protein: CASSQGSGTSGLYNEQFF
CDR3 DNA: TGTGCCAGTTCTCAGGGATCCGGGACTAGCGGTTTATACAATGAGCAGTTCTTC

D gene: TRBD1
J gene: TRBJ1-2
clone size: NA
V gene: TRBV5-6
CDR3 protein: CASSPGQGITYGYTF
CDR3 DNA: TGTGCCAGCAGCCCCGGACAGGGGATTACCTATGGCTACACCTTC

D gene: TRBD2
J gene: TRBJ2-7
clone size: NA
V gene: TRBV19
CDR3 protein: CASSFGRPAYEQYF
CDR3 DNA: TGTGCCAGTAGTTTCGGGAGGCCAGCCTACGAGCAGTACTTC

D gene: NA
J gene: TRBJ2-4
clone size: NA
V gene: TRBV5-1
CDR3 protein: CASSLGWWGNIQYF
CDR3 DNA: TGCGCCAGCAGCTTGGGTTGGTGGGGGAACATTCAGTACTTC

D gene: NA
J gene: TRBJ2-3
clone size: NA
V gene: TRBV19
CDR3 protein: CASSYSQIITDTQYF
CDR3 DNA: TGTGCCAGTAGTTACAGCCAGATAATCACAGATACGCAGTATTTT

D gene: NA
J gene: TRBJ1-1
clone size: many
V gene: TRBV29-1
CDR3 protein: CSVEETPNTEAFF
CDR3 DNA: TGCAGCGTTGAAGAAACACCGAACACTGAAGCTTTCTTT

D gene: TRBD2
J gene: TRBJ2-1
clone size: many
V gene: TRBV20-1
CDR3 protein: CSAGGLAGLGKQFF
CDR3 DNA: TGCAGTGCGGGGGGACTAGCGGGGCTGGGGAAACAGTTCTTC

D gene: TRBD2
J gene: TRBJ2-4
clone size: NA
V gene: TRBV3-1
CDR3 protein: CASSQGVGVAGWAKNIQYF
CDR3 DNA: TGTGCCAGCAGCCAAGGGGTCGGGGTAGCGGGGTGGGCCAAAAACATTCAGTACTTC

D gene: NA
J gene: TRBJ2-7
clone size: many
V gene: TRBV11-2
CDR3 protein: CASSLVRGYDEQYF
CDR3 DNA: TGTGCCAGCAGCTTAGTTCGGGGTTATGACGAGCAGTACTTC

D gene: TRBD2
J gene: TRBJ2-3
clone size: few
V gene: TRBV7-3
CDR3 protein: CASSLREREGTDTQYF
CDR3 DNA: TGTGCCAGCAGCTTACGCGAGCGGGAGGGCACAGATACGCAGTATTTT

D gene: NA
J gene: TRBJ1-5
clone size: few
V gene: TRBV24-1
CDR3 protein: CATSGAVGQPQHF
CDR3 DNA: TGTGCCACCAGTGGAGCGGTCGGTCAGCCCCAGCATTTT

D gene: NA
J gene: TRBJ2-1
clone size: many
V gene: TRBV5-5
CDR3 protein: CASSVRDNYNEQFF
CDR3 DNA: TGTGCCAGCAGCGTCCGGGACAACTACAATGAGCAGTTCTTC